The 26 T cell receptor beta chains below come from one sample, sequenced in a study of control samples from healthy donors and cancer patients. The data were produced by immunoSEQ multiplex PCR, yet TCRdb's version contains in-frame clones alone and is incomplete. The repertoire holds roughly 100,000 clones, with around 89% as singletons. Specimen: blood. These TCRs come from a young man in good health.

This clone was seen a single time. The chain combines TRBV28 with TRBJ1-2; 9 bases align to TRBD1. Germline loops: CDR1 MDHEN, CDR2 SYDVKM. CDR3 length: 13 residues. V lost 6 bases and J lost 4; bases outside the gene matches: 3. CDR3 protein: CASRRDRVYGYTF. The CDR3 nucleotides read TGTGCCAGCAGACGGGACAGGGTCTATGGCTACACCTTC.

The CDR3 bases are TGTGCCAGCAGTTTAATTGTGCTGAGCTCCTATAATTCACCCCTCCACTTT. It codes for CASSLIVLSSYNSPLHF. This chain uses TRBV28 with TRBJ1-6; D is unresolved. This CDR3 contains 17 residues. Germline V lookup: CDR1 MDHEN, CDR2 SYDVKM. Trimming shortened V by 2 bases and J by 0 bases, and 11 bases separated the two germline ends.

This clone was observed a few times. The gene calls are TRBV10-1 and TRBJ2-2; D is undetermined. The CDR3 is 14 residues long. Per germline, CDR1 WNHNN and CDR2 SYGVQD (reference sequence). The V and J ends lost 6 bases and 1 base respectively, with 9 bases between them. As DNA, the CDR3 is TGCGCCAGCAGGGAAAACAGGAACACCGGGGAGCTGTTTTTT. Residues: CASRENRNTGELFF.

This rearrangement joins TRBV19 to TRBJ1-2, with D possibly TRBD1 on 6 matching bases. Germline V gene sequence: CDR1 LNHDA, CDR2 SQIVND (reference sequence). V lost 3 bases, J lost 4 bases, and 12 bases lay in between. This CDR3 is built from 14 residues. The CDR3 DNA reads as TGTGCCAGTAGTATCTCGCCCAGGGGCTATGGCTACACCTTC. This gives the protein CASSISPRGYGYTF. Complete variable domain (other parts from reference TRBV19 and TRBJ1-2): DGGITQSPKYLFRKEGQNVTLSCEQNLNHDAMYWYRQDPGQGLRLIYYSQIVNDFQKGDIAEGYSVSREKKESFPLTVTSAQKNPTAFYLCASSISPRGYGYTFGSGTRLTVV.

The V and J genes are TRBV6-5 and TRBJ2-5; D is unresolved. V lost 8 bases and J 3 bases, leaving 10 bases between the germline ends. The CDR3 runs 12 residues. CDR1 and CDR2 (germline): MNHEY, SVGAGI. Here the CDR3 reads CASGRTEETQYF. CDR3 bases: TGTGCCAGCGGGCGGACGGAAGAGACCCAGTACTTC.

The chain uses TRBV19 and TRBJ1-1; weak D call: TRBD1 (6 bases). CDR3 length equals 16 residues. CDR1 is LNHDA and CDR2 is SQIVND in the germline V gene (reference sequence). The V end was cut by 5 bases, the J end by 1 base, with 17 bases between. CDR3 sequence reads: CASSLSSGTPNTEAFF. In DNA form, the CDR3 reads TGTGCCAGTAGTCTCTCCTCGGGGACACCGAACACTGAAGCTTTCTTT. Drawing the rest from reference TRBV19 and TRBJ1-1, the complete variable domain is DGGITQSPKYLFRKEGQNVTLSCEQNLNHDAMYWYRQDPGQGLRLIYYSQIVNDFQKGDIAEGYSVSREKKESFPLTVTSAQKNPTAFYLCASSLSSGTPNTEAFFGQGTRLTVV.

CDR3 in DNA: TGTGCCAGCAGCGGGGACATATATGGCTACACCTTC. This encodes CASSGDIYGYTF. The chain couples TRBV11-2 to TRBJ1-2; TRBD1 is a possible D gene (6 bases). The germline V gene has CDR1 SGHAT and CDR2 FQNNGV. The CDR3 is made up of 12 amino acids. V was trimmed by 5 bases and J by 5 bases, leaving 9 bases between them.

V is TRBV7-8 and J is TRBJ2-7; either TRBD1 or TRBD2 may fit D (5 bases each). Trimming removed 5 bases from V and 3 bases from J, with 14 bases in between. Germline CDR1 is SGHVS and CDR2 is FQNEAQ. The CDR3 is made up of 14 amino acids. CDR3 loop: CASSPGGTNYEQYV. CDR3 coding DNA: TGTGCCAGCAGCCCCGGTGGGACCAACTACGAGCAGTACGTC.

In this sample, this clone turned up once. CDR3 nucleotides: TGTGCCAGCAGCCCTGAACCCGTTGGCTACACCTTC. Translating it yields CASSPEPVGYTF. This sequence joins TRBV6-6 and TRBJ1-2, with D unclear. The CDR3 is made up of 12 amino acids. CDR1 MNHNY and CDR2 SVGAGI come from the germline V gene (reference sequence). The V and J ends lost 6 bases and 7 bases respectively, with 12 bases between them.

CDR3 sequence (DNA): TGTGCCAGCTCGGGGAGGGGCGTCGTTTACACCGGGGAGCTGTTTTTT. Its translation is CASSGRGVVYTGELFF. The V gene is TRBV5-8, the J gene TRBJ2-2; TRBD2 matches at 7 bases. Per the germline V gene, CDR1 is SGHTS and CDR2 is YDEGEE. The CDR3 length is 16 residues. The junction had 12 bases not matched to a gene; V was cut back by 7 bases and J by 3 bases.

The V call is TRBV3-1 (or the pseudogene TRBV3-2), the J call TRBJ2-1, with 7 bases lining up with TRBD2. Germline V gene sequence: CDR1 LGHDT, CDR2 YNNKEL (reference sequence). The CDR3 has 14 residues. V lost 2 bases, J lost 7 bases, and 5 bases stayed unmatched. In DNA form, the CDR3 reads TGTGCCAGCAGCCAAAGGGGAGGGGTAAATGAGCAGTTCTTC. This codes for CASSQRGGVNEQFF.

This chain links TRBV12-3 or TRBV12-4 with TRBJ2-7, with unresolved D. The CDR3 loop spans 10 amino acids. V lost 1 base, J lost 5 bases, and 0 bases lay in between. DNA for the CDR3: TGTGCCAGCAGTTTAGACGAGCAGTACTTC. Residues: CASSLDEQYF.

The V call is TRBV3-1 (or the pseudogene TRBV3-2), the J call TRBJ2-1, with TRBD2 matching over 11 bases. This CDR3 is built from 17 residues. Germline loops: CDR1 LGHDT, CDR2 YNNKEL (reference sequence). V lost 1 base, J lost 2 bases, and 4 bases stayed unmatched. The CDR3 loop reads CASSQGTSGQPYNEQFF. In nucleotides, the CDR3 is TGTGCCAGCAGCCAAGGGACTAGCGGGCAACCCTACAATGAGCAGTTCTTC.

The chain recombines TRBV18 with TRBJ1-1, with D perhaps TRBD1 (5 bases). The germline gives CDR1 KGHSH, CDR2 LQKENI. V dropped 2 bases and J dropped 3 bases, with 7 bases sitting between them. This CDR3 is built from 13 residues. The CDR3, as DNA: TGTGCCAGCTCACCAGGGACCTACACTGAAGCTTTCTTT. Protein sequence: CASSPGTYTEAFF.

Comments on this clone: The germline gene is not matched at one end of the junction; a read error may be the cause. J is TRBJ1-1 and V is TRBV9, with TRBD1 as a possible D gene (6 bases). The CDR3 totals 15 residues. Looked up from germline, CDR1 is SGDLS and CDR2 is YYNGEE. CDR3 sequence (DNA): TGTGTCAGCAGCGTTACAGGGTTCATGAACACTGAAGCTTTCTTT. Translation: CVSSVTGFMNTEAFF.

Note on this clone: Other DNA sequences in the same sample also yield this CDR3. CDR3 nucleotides: TGCGCCAGCAGCTTGGCCAGCTCTGGAAACACCATATATTTT. It yields the protein CASSLASSGNTIYF. The V gene is TRBV5-1, the J gene TRBJ1-3; D not certain. Germline V gene data show CDR1 as SGHRS and CDR2 as YFSETQ. V was clipped by 0 bases and J by 0 bases, with 4 bases between them. This CDR3 is built from 14 residues.

The V call is TRBV18, the J call TRBJ2-2, with D possibly being TRBD1 or TRBD2 (5 bases each). CDR3 length equals 16 residues. With 6 bases removed from V and 5 bases from J, the gap between germline ends came to 19 bases. Germline V gives CDR1 KGHSH, CDR2 LQKENI. The CDR3: CASSTARQTGTGELFF. DNA of the CDR3: TGTGCCAGCTCCACCGCGCGACAGACGGGGACCGGGGAGCTGTTTTTT.

This clone was counted once. The chain links TRBV6-1 to TRBJ2-2, with D perhaps assigned TRBD1 or TRBD2 (5 bases each). V lost 3 bases and J lost 3, with 11 bases in between. Per the germline V gene, CDR1 is MNHNS and CDR2 is SASEGT. The CDR3 extends over 15 amino acids. The CDR3 sequence: CASSDRGTYTGELFF. The CDR3 DNA reads TGTGCCAGCAGTGATAGAGGGACGTACACCGGGGAGCTGTTTTTT.

CDR3 residues: CASSFSGTGLEGYTF. The DNA for the CDR3 is TGTGCCAGCAGCTTCTCCGGGACAGGGCTAGAGGGCTACACCTTC. V usage is TRBV7-2 and J usage is TRBJ1-2, with 9 bases aligning to TRBD1. The CDR3 has 15 amino acids. Per germline, CDR1 SGHTA and CDR2 FQGNSA. With 3 bases clipped from V and 8 bases from J, the junction kept 10 bases outside the gene matches.

The rearrangement links TRBV13 to TRBJ2-3; perhaps TRBD1 as D (6 bases). The CDR3 contains 16 residues. Trimming left V 2 bases short and J 2 bases short, with 14 bases between. The germline gives CDR1 PRHDT, CDR2 FYEKMQ (reference sequence). The DNA of the CDR3 is TGTGCCAGCAGCTTATGGTGGCAGGGGAACACAGATACGCAGTATTTT. It codes for CASSLWWQGNTDTQYF.

The chain uses TRBV30 and TRBJ1-1; D remains ambiguous. Trimming pared 7 bases from V and 1 base from J, leaving 10 bases between. The germline V gene has CDR1 GTSNPN and CDR2 SVGIG (reference sequence). The CDR3 spans 12 residues. CDR3 bases: TGTGCCTTCAACGGACGGAACACTGAAGCTTTCTTT. Its translation is CAFNGRNTEAFF. The full variable domain, in which reference TRBV30 and TRBJ1-1 provide the parts outside the CDR3, is SQTIHQWPATLVQPVGSPLSLECTVEGTSNPNLYWYRQAAGRGLQLLFYSVGIGQISSEVPQNLSASRPQDRQFILSSKKLLLSDSGFYLCAFNGRNTEAFFGQGTRLTVV.

V is TRBV6-7 and J is TRBJ2-7; the D gene is possibly TRBD1 (6 bases). TRBV6-7 is labeled an ORF, and its function is uncertain. The germline V and J ends were trimmed by 7 bases and 0 bases, with 10 bases remaining between them. This CDR3 is built from 13 residues. CDR3 nucleotide sequence: TGTGCCAGCAATGGACAGTACTCCTACGAGCAGTACGTC. Translation: CASNGQYSYEQYV.

The J gene is TRBJ1-2, the V gene TRBV5-8, with TRBD1 matching over 7 bases. Germline assignment: CDR1 SGHTS and CDR2 YDEGEE. The junction had 5 bases not matched to a gene; V was cut back by 2 bases and J by 1 base. CDR3 size: 15 residues. CDR3 region: CASSFRQGHNYGYTF. CDR3 DNA sequence: TGTGCCAGCAGCTTTCGACAGGGCCATAACTATGGCTACACCTTC.

This rearrangement joins TRBV27 to TRBJ1-5; 12 bases map to TRBD1. V trimming: 5 bases; J trimming: 4 bases; junction bases outside the gene matches: 9. From germline, CDR1 is MNHEY and CDR2 SMNVEV (reference sequence). The length of the CDR3 is 17 residues. CDR3: CASSMGQGAMGNQPQHF. CDR3 DNA: TGTGCCAGCAGTATGGGACAGGGGGCGATGGGGAATCAGCCCCAGCATTTT.

The rearrangement links TRBV5-1 to TRBJ2-7, with D perhaps matching TRBD2 (5 bases). V lost 4 bases to trimming and J lost 5 bases, with 19 bases between them. CDR1 and CDR2 from the germline V gene are SGHRS and YFSETQ. This CDR3 spans 15 amino acids. The CDR3 nucleotides are TGCGCCAGCAGCATGATGACTCCCGGGGTAGACGAGCAGTACTTC. Protein: CASSMMTPGVDEQYF.

CDR3 amino acids: CASSSGGSGRSLAGELFF. The CDR3 coding sequence is TGTGCCAGCAGCTCCGGAGGGAGCGGGAGGTCCTTGGCCGGGGAGCTGTTTTTT. The chain uses TRBV5-4 and TRBJ2-2, with 9 bases identical to TRBD2. The CDR3 length is 18 residues. V lost 3 bases to trimming and J lost 6 bases; unmatched junction nucleotides: 15. Germline V gene lookup returns CDR1 SGHNT and CDR2 YYREEE (reference sequence).